This record concerns one T cell receptor beta chain sequence. The data belong to a study of shared clonotypes between healthy human individuals. Some clones are missing from TCRdb's copy, which holds only in-frame ones; the method was immunoSEQ multiplex PCR. The repertoire holds roughly 500,000 clones, 76% seen once, with under 15% in the top ten. V was trimmed by 7 bases and J by 0 bases, leaving 7 bases between them. The CDR3 is 12 amino acids. Germline V gene data show CDR1 as SQVTM and CDR2 as ANQGSEA. The clonotype was recovered from a woman aged 35 to 49 in good health. Some clones in this sample may be carry-over from other donors' samples. The specimen sequenced was PBMCs. V and J are TRBV29-1 and TRBJ1-3; no reliable D call. CDR3 sequence: CSAVTSGNTIYF. The CDR3 nucleotides read TGCAGCGCAGTGACCTCTGGAAACACCATATATTTT. The full variable domain, rest sourced from reference TRBV29-1 and TRBJ1-3, is SAVISQKPSRDICQRGTSLTIQCQVDSQVTMMFWYRQQPGQSLTLIATANQGSEATYESGFVIDKFPISRPNLTFSTLTVSNMSPEDSSIYLCSAVTSGNTIYFGEGSWLTVV.